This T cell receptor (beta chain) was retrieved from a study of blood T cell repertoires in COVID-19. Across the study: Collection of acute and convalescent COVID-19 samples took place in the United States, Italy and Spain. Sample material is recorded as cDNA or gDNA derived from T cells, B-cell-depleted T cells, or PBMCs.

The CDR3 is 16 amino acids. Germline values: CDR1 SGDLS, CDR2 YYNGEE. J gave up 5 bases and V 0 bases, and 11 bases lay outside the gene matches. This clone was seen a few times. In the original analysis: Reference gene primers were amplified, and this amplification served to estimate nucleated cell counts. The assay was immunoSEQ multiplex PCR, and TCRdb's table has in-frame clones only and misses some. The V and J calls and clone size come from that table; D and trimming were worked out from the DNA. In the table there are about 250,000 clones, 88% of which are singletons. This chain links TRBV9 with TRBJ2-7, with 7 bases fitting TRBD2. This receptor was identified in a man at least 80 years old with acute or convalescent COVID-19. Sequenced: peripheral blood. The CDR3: CASSVGPGGRDHEQYF. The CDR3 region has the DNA TGTGCCAGCAGCGTAGGACCTGGCGGGAGAGACCACGAGCAGTACTTC.